This T cell receptor beta chain was recovered during a study of CD8+CD57+ T cells in acquired aplastic anemia. Study-level background: CD4+ and CD8+ cells, once sorted, gave DNA averaging around 3.4 ug.

Genomic DNA served as template for TCR beta VDJ and CDR3 profiling. Via MiXCR, TCRdb re-called the reads, giving one row per CDR3 protein. The repertoire consists of 200,000 to 250,000 distinct CDR3 sequences, with around three fifths occurring once and the leading ten covering under 60%. The CDR3 is 12 residues long. With 5 bases removed from V and 4 bases from J, the gap between germline ends came to 9 bases. The patients chosen for sequencing had shown expansion of CD8+CD57+ cells (detected by flow cytometry). The V call is TRBV12-3 or TRBV12-4, the J call TRBJ2-7; unclear D gene. Sequencing was done on a sample of sorted CD4+, CD8+, or CD8+CD57+ T cells (not recorded which) from PBMCs. This receptor was identified in a human donor with aplastic anemia. The CDR3 coding sequence is TGTGCCAGCAGTACTACTCCGTACGAGCAGTACTTC. Residues: CASSTTPYEQYF.